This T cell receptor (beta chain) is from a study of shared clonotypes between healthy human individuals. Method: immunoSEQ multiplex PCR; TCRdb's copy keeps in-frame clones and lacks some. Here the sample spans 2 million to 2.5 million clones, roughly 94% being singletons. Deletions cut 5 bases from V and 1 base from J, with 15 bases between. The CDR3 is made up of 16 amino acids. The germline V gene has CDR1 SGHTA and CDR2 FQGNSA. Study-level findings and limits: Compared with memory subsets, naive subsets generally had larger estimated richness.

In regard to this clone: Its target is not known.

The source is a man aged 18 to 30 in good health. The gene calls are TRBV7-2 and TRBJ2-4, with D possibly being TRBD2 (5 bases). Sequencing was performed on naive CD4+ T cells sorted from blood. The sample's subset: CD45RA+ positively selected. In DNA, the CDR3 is TGTGCCAGCAGCCCTCGGGCTAGCTGGGCCAAAAACATTCAGTACTTC. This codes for CASSPRASWAKNIQYF. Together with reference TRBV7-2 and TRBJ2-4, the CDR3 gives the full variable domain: GAGVSQSPSNKVTEKGKDVELRCDPISGHTALYWYRQSLGQGLEFLIYFQGNSAPDKSGLPSDRFSAERTGGSVSTLTIQRTQQEDSAVYLCASSPRASWAKNIQYFGAGTRLSVL.